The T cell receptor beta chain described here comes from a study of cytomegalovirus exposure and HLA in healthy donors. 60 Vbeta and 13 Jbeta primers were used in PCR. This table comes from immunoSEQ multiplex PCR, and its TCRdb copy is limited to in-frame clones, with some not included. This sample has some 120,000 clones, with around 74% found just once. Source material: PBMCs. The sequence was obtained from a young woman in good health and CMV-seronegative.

This CDR3 is CASSETPGKETQYF. CDR3 DNA sequence: TGTGCCAGCAGTGAAACACCGGGGAAGGAGACCCAGTACTTC. This chain joins TRBV6-1 and TRBJ2-5; possibly TRBD2 for D (5 bases). Germline assignment: CDR1 MNHNS and CDR2 SASEGT. Trimming stripped 2 bases from V and 5 bases from J, with 12 bases between. This CDR3 spans 14 amino acids.